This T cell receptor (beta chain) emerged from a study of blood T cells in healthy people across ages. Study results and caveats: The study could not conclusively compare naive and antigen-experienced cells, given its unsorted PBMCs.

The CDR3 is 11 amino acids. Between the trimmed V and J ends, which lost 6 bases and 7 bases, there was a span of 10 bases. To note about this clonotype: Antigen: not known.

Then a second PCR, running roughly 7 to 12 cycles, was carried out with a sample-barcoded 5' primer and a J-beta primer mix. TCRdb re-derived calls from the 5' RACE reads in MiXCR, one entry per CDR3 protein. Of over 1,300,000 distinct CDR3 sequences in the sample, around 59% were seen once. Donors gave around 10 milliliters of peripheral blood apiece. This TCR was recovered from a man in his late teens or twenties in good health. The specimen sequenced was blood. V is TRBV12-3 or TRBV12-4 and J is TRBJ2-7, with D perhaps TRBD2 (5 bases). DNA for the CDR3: TGTGCCAGCAGGAGGGATAATGAGCAGTACTTC. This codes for CASRRDNEQYF.